This TCR beta chain derives from a study of OX40 agonist ivuxolimab in advanced cancers. Study results and limitations: Undetermined was the antigen specificity of the expanded peripheral T cells. Both CD4+ and CD8+ T cell populations in blood had undergone clonal expansion by week 6 at 0.1 to 3.0 mg/kg.

Clones were read by immunoSEQ multiplex PCR, and TCRdb kept only the in-frame ones, dropping some. The data show about 80,000 clones, approximately 86% seen once. Turning to this clone: Its specificity is not known.

CDR1 and CDR2 (germline): KGHSH, LQKENI. V lost 6 bases and J lost 8, with 8 bases in between. The CDR3 spans 11 residues. The chain has TRBV18 and TRBJ2-1, with D maybe TRBD2 (5 bases). The source material was CD4+ or CD8+ T cells sorted from blood, sampled in a trial of the OX40 agonist ivuxolimab. This TCR derives from an adult with an advanced solid tumor such as melanoma, head and neck, liver or kidney cancer. Written as DNA, the CDR3 is TGTGCCAGCTCGCGGACTGATGAGCAGTTCTTC. It translates to CASSRTDEQFF.